This is a list of T cell receptor beta chains from one sample in a study of OX40 agonist ivuxolimab in advanced cancers. The repertoire was sequenced with immunoSEQ multiplex PCR; TCRdb's copy has only in-frame clones and lacks some. The sample holds 3,500 or so clones; about 92% are singletons and the top ten take 1.5% to 2%. Source: CD4+ or CD8+ T cells sorted from blood, taken in a trial of the OX40 agonist ivuxolimab. The receptors here all came from an adult with an advanced solid tumor such as melanoma, head and neck, liver or kidney cancer. Each CDR3 is given with its conserved first and last residue. D genes are given only for firm matches. Clone size is given for some rows only: seen once, a few or many times, or a class if the clone is expanded.

D: .
J: TRBJ1-4
size: .
V: TRBV19
DNA: TGTGCCAGTAGTAATCCGGGACAAAATGAAAAACTGTTTTTT
CDR3: CASSNPGQNEKLFF

D: .
J: TRBJ1-3
size: .
V: TRBV9
DNA: TGTGCCAGCAGCGTAGACGAGGGAAACACCATATATTTT
CDR3: CASSVDEGNTIYF

D: TRBD1
J: TRBJ1-2
size: .
V: TRBV11-1
DNA: TGTGCCAGCAGCGACTTGGGACAGGGGTATAACTATGGCTACACCTTC
CDR3: CASSDLGQGYNYGYTF

D: .
J: TRBJ1-2
size: .
V: TRBV6-5
DNA: TGTGCCAGCAGGGGAGACATAAACTATGGCTACACCTTC
CDR3: CASRGDINYGYTF

D: .
J: TRBJ2-1
size: .
V: TRBV9
DNA: TGTGCCAGCAGCGTAGCTGGCGGGGAGTACAATGAGCAGTTCTTC
CDR3: CASSVAGGEYNEQFF

D: TRBD1
J: TRBJ1-6
size: .
V: TRBV11-2
DNA: TGTGCCAGCAGCCGACAGGGCCTTAATTCACCCCTCCACTTT
CDR3: CASSRQGLNSPLHF

D: .
J: TRBJ1-4
size: .
V: TRBV6-5
DNA: TGTGCCAGCAGAGATGACAGCCTTAATGAAAAACTGTTTTTT
CDR3: CASRDDSLNEKLFF

D: TRBD1
J: TRBJ1-6
size: .
V: TRBV6-5
DNA: TGTGCCAGCAGTTACGCCGGACAGGGTATTTCACCCCTCCACTTT
CDR3: CASSYAGQGISPLHF

D: TRBD2
J: TRBJ2-3
size: .
V: TRBV11-3
DNA: TGTGCCAGCAGCTTAGGCCCCAGCGCGGGGGCGCAGTATTTT
CDR3: CASSLGPSAGAQYF

D: .
J: TRBJ2-3
size: .
V: TRBV30
DNA: TGTGCCTGTTCCGGGGCATCCACAGATACGCAGTATTTT
CDR3: CACSGASTDTQYF

D: .
J: TRBJ2-7
size: .
V: TRBV30
DNA: TGTGCCTGGAGCACTTCCTACGAGCAGTACTTC
CDR3: CAWSTSYEQYF

D: .
J: TRBJ1-1
size: few
V: TRBV7-2
DNA: TGTGCCAGCAGCTTATCCCTGATGAGGGAACCTGAAGCTTTCTTT
CDR3: CASSLSLMREPEAFF

D: .
J: TRBJ2-7
size: .
V: TRBV23-1
DNA: TGCGCCAGCAGTCAAATCCAAAGGAAGCAGGTTACCTACGAGCAGTACTTC
CDR3: CASSQIQRKQVTYEQYF

D: .
J: TRBJ1-2
size: .
V: TRBV7-9
DNA: TGTGCCAGCAGCCTCGCGGGCTCCAAAAACTATGGCTACACCTTC
CDR3: CASSLAGSKNYGYTF

D: .
J: TRBJ1-4
size: .
V: TRBV5-4
DNA: TGTGCCAGCAGACGCGACAGCGGCGGAGGGGAAAAACTGTTTTTT
CDR3: CASRRDSGGGEKLFF

D: .
J: TRBJ1-2
size: .
V: TRBV19
DNA: TGTGCCAGTAGTATTAGAAGGGATGGCTACACCTTC
CDR3: CASSIRRDGYTF

D: .
J: TRBJ1-2
size: .
V: TRBV11-3
DNA: TGTGCCAGCAGCTTCAGGGAGGGGGTCGACTATGGCTACACCTTC
CDR3: CASSFREGVDYGYTF

D: TRBD1
J: TRBJ2-7
size: .
V: TRBV6-5
DNA: TGTGCCAGCAGTTACGACAGGGCCTACGAGCAGTACTTC
CDR3: CASSYDRAYEQYF

D: .
J: TRBJ2-5
size: .
V: TRBV6-6
DNA: TGTGCCAGCAGTTACTCCGAGACCCAGTACTTC
CDR3: CASSYSETQYF

D: .
J: TRBJ2-5
size: .
V: TRBV27
DNA: TGTGCCAGCAGCCGTAATTGGGGCTGGCAAGAGACCCAGTACTTC
CDR3: CASSRNWGWQETQYF

D: TRBD1
J: TRBJ2-7
size: few
V: TRBV2
DNA: TGTGCCAGCAGTGAAAAGGTGGCAGGGGGAAGGAGAGAGCAGTACTTC
CDR3: CASSEKVAGGRREQYF

D: TRBD1
J: TRBJ1-5
size: .
V: TRBV19
DNA: TGTGCCAGTGCACGCACAGGGGCGAATCAGCCCCAGCATTTT
CDR3: CASARTGANQPQHF

D: .
J: TRBJ1-3
size: once
V: TRBV14
DNA: TGTGCCAGCAGCAAGAACAGGGTCTCTGGAAACACCATATATTTT
CDR3: CASSKNRVSGNTIYF

D: .
J: TRBJ2-2
size: .
V: TRBV7-8
DNA: TGTGCCAGCAGCTTATCCCTCCGCAGGGGAGCGCCGAACACCGGGGAGCTGTTTTTT
CDR3: CASSLSLRRGAPNTGELFF

D: .
J: TRBJ2-7
size: once
V: TRBV11-2
DNA: TGTGCCAGCAGCTTATCAAGTCTCGCCTACGAGCAGTACTTC
CDR3: CASSLSSLAYEQYF

D: .
J: TRBJ2-5
size: .
V: TRBV7-8
DNA: TGTGCCAGCAGCTTAAATGGGGAGACCCAGTACTTC
CDR3: CASSLNGETQYF

D: TRBD1
J: TRBJ2-2
size: .
V: TRBV7-2
DNA: TGTGCCAGCAGCTTAGGAATAGGGGGCAACGGGGGGGAGCTGTTTTTT
CDR3: CASSLGIGGNGGELFF

D: .
J: TRBJ1-6
size: once
V: TRBV7-2
DNA: TGTGCCAGCAGCTTAGTTCCAGGGGATTCACCCCTCCACTTT
CDR3: CASSLVPGDSPLHF

D: .
J: TRBJ1-2
size: .
V: TRBV30
DNA: TGTGCCTGGAGTGTAAGCGGGGGGTTCTATGGCTACACCTTC
CDR3: CAWSVSGGFYGYTF

D: .
J: TRBJ2-1
size: .
V: TRBV27
DNA: TGTGCCAGCAGTTATTCCTCGCTGGGGGACAATGAGCAGTTCTTC
CDR3: CASSYSSLGDNEQFF

D: TRBD2
J: TRBJ2-3
size: .
V: TRBV7-9
DNA: TGTGCCAGCAGCATCCTAGCGGGGGTGGGAGATACGCAGTATTTT
CDR3: CASSILAGVGDTQYF

D: .
J: TRBJ1-6
size: .
V: TRBV10-3
DNA: TGTGCCATCAGTGCGGGAAACAGGGTAAATTCACCCCTCCACTTT
CDR3: CAISAGNRVNSPLHF

D: .
J: TRBJ1-6
size: .
V: TRBV5-6
DNA: TGTGCCAGCAGCTTAGGGTCGTGGGGCCAGTCGAATTCACCCCTCCACTTT
CDR3: CASSLGSWGQSNSPLHF

D: TRBD2
J: TRBJ2-3
size: .
V: TRBV2
DNA: TGTGCCAGCAGGGCTGGCTATAGCGGGGGGTTTCAGTATTTT
CDR3: CASRAGYSGGFQYF

D: .
J: TRBJ2-1
size: .
V: TRBV11-2
DNA: TGTGCCAGCAGACTTCGGCAGGAAAATCCGCTGTTCTTC
CDR3: CASRLRQENPLFF

D: TRBD2
J: TRBJ2-1
size: .
V: TRBV7-3
DNA: TGTGCCAGCAGTATAGCGGGGGGCCACAATGAGCAGTTCTTC
CDR3: CASSIAGGHNEQFF

D: .
J: TRBJ1-1
size: .
V: TRBV7-9
DNA: TGTGCCAGCAGGAAGGGAGGGGGGATGAACACTGAAGCTTTCTTT
CDR3: CASRKGGGMNTEAFF

D: .
J: TRBJ2-3
size: .
V: TRBV7-2
DNA: TGTGCCAGCAGTTTAGTAGCATTGGATACGCAGTATTTT
CDR3: CASSLVALDTQYF

D: .
J: TRBJ1-2
size: .
V: TRBV6-6
DNA: TGTGCCAGCAGGGCCACACAGGGAGGCTACACCTTC
CDR3: CASRATQGGYTF

D: .
J: TRBJ2-3
size: .
V: TRBV7-9
DNA: TGTGCCAGCAGCCCGGTACAGGGTGGAGATACGCAGTATTTT
CDR3: CASSPVQGGDTQYF

D: .
J: TRBJ1-5
size: .
V: TRBV18
DNA: TGTGCCAGCTCACCATACTCAGGGAACAATCAGCCCCAGCATTTT
CDR3: CASSPYSGNNQPQHF

D: .
J: TRBJ2-6
size: .
V: TRBV11-3
DNA: TGTGCCAGCAGCCTAGCCGGGGGAGGGGCCAACGTCCTGACTTTC
CDR3: CASSLAGGGANVLTF

D: TRBD2
J: TRBJ2-1
size: .
V: TRBV6-5
DNA: TGTGCCAGCAGTTCTAGCGGGGGGGCCACTGAGCAGTTCTTC
CDR3: CASSSSGGATEQFF

D: .
J: TRBJ2-1
size: .
V: TRBV7-2
DNA: TGTGCCAGCAGCCTCCGCAATGAGCAGTTCTTC
CDR3: CASSLRNEQFF

D: .
J: TRBJ2-1
size: once
V: TRBV4-3
DNA: TGCGCCAGCAGCCAAGGACTAGTAACCTACAATGAGCAGTTCTTC
CDR3: CASSQGLVTYNEQFF

D: .
J: TRBJ1-3
size: .
V: TRBV15
DNA: TGTGCCACCAGCAGAGATCCGGCAGGCTCTGGAAACACCATATATTTT
CDR3: CATSRDPAGSGNTIYF